This note documents a single T cell receptor beta chain sequence. The target antigen is unknown. These data originate in a study of OX40 agonist ivuxolimab in advanced cancers. Study-level information: The treatment was a fully human IgG2 OX40 agonist, ivuxolimab. Of mixed ages from about 23 to 85 and averaging about 56 years, the group was 65% to 85% male. Previous treatment with anti-PD-1, anti-PD-L1 or anti-CTLA-4 therapy was allowed; more than 35% had received some. Overall study findings and caveats: Relative to CD4+, CD8+ T cells held more expanded clones on average.

Germline loops: CDR1 SGHDT, CDR2 YYEEEE. The CDR3 consists of 16 residues. The V and J ends lost 4 bases and 3 bases, in that order; junction bases with no gene match: 5. Profiled with immunoSEQ multiplex PCR; TCRdb holds only in-frame clones, not every one. This sample has under 80,000 clones, with about nine tenths found just once. This TCR derives from an adult with an advanced solid tumor such as melanoma, head and neck, liver or kidney cancer. The starting material was CD4+ or CD8+ T cells sorted from blood, obtained in a trial of the OX40 agonist ivuxolimab. The chain combines TRBV5-6 with TRBJ1-6, with 9 bases identical to TRBD1. CDR3 nucleotide sequence: TGTGCCAGCAGCCCCGGGACAGGGTTCTATAATTCACCCCTCCACTTT. It encodes CASSPGTGFYNSPLHF.